This T cell receptor (beta chain) was identified during a study of blood T cells in healthy people across ages. Study observations and caveats: A greater number of naive CD4+ cells and higher diversity distinguished long-lived donors from aged donors. Samples with more naive T cells showed higher observed beta diversity.

This clonotype has a handful of counts. The antigen remains undetermined. Using a J-beta primer mix together with a sample-barcoded 5' primer, a second PCR was run for about 6 to 11 cycles. Every cDNA molecule bore a tag from a template-switch adaptor containing 12 random nucleotides. TCRdb re-derived calls from the 5' RACE reads in MiXCR, one entry per CDR3 protein. The sample holds around 620,000 distinct CDR3 sequences; about 25% are singletons and the top ten take less than 20%. The CDR3 extends over 14 amino acids. Germline CDR1 SGHTA, CDR2 FQGNSA. What was sequenced was blood. The source is a woman aged 70-85 years in good health. V usage is TRBV7-2 and J usage is TRBJ2-5, with D hard to call. Matching the DNA end better, TRBJ2-7 makes the J call doubtful. The CDR3 DNA sequence: TGTGCCAGCAGCCTAGAGTGGGGATCCTACGAGCAGTACTTC. Its protein product is CASSLEWGSYEQYF.